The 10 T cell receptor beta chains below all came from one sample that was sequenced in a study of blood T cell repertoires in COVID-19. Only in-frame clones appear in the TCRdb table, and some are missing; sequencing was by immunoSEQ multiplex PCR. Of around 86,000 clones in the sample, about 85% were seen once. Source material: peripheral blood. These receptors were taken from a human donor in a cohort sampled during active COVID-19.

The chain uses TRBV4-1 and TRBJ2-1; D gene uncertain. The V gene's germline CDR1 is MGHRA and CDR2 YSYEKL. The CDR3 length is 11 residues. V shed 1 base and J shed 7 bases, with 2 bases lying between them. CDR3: CASSQANEQFF. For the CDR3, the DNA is TGCGCCAGCAGCCAAGCTAATGAGCAGTTCTTC.

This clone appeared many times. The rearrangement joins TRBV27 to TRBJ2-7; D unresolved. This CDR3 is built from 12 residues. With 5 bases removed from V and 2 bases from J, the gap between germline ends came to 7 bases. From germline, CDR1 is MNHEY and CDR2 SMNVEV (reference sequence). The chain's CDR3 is CASSLLTYEQYF. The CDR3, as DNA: TGTGCCAGCAGTCTCCTTACCTACGAGCAGTACTTC.

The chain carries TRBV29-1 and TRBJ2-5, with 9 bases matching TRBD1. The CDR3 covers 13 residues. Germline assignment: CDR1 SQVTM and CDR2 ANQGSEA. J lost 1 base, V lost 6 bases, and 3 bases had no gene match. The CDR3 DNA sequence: TGCAGCGTCGACAGGGGGGGCCAAGAGACCCAGTACTTC. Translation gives CSVDRGGQETQYF.

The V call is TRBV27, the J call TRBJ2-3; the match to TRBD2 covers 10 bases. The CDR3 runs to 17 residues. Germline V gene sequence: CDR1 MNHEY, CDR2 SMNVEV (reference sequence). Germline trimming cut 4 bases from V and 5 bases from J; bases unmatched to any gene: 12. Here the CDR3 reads CASSSAGTSALGDTQYF. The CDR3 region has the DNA TGTGCCAGCAGTTCAGCCGGGACTAGCGCATTAGGAGATACGCAGTATTTT.

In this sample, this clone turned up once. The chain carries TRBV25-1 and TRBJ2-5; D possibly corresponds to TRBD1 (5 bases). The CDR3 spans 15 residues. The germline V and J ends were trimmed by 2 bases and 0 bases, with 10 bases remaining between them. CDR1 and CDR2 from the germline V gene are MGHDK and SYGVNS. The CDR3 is CASSEIDSDQETQYF. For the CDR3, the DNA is TGTGCCAGCAGTGAAATCGACAGCGACCAAGAGACCCAGTACTTC.

The CDR3, as DNA: TGCAGCGTTGTCGGAACAGGACAGGGGTTCTACGAGCAGTACTTC. Translation gives CSVVGTGQGFYEQYF. The V and J genes are TRBV29-1 and TRBJ2-7; TRBD1 matches at 9 bases. The junction had 10 bases not matched to a gene; V was cut back by 4 bases and J by 3 bases. The CDR3 spans 15 residues. Per germline, CDR1 SQVTM and CDR2 ANQGSEA.

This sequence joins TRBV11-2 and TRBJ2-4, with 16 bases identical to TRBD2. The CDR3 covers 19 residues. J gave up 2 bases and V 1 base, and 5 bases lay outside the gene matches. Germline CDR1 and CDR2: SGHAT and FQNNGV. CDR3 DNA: TGTGCCAGCAGCTTAGTGGGACTAGCGGGGGGGAAATCCAAAAACATTCAGTACTTC. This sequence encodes CASSLVGLAGGKSKNIQYF.

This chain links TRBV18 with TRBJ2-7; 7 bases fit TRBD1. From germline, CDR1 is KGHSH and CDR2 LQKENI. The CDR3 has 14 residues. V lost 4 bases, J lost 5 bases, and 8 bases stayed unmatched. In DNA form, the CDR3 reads TGTGCCAGCTCACTGTCGCAGGGGGACGACGAGCAGTACTTC. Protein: CASSLSQGDDEQYF.

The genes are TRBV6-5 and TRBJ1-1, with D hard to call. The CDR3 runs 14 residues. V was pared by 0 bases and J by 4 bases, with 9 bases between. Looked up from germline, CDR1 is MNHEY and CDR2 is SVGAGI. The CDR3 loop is CASSYSRGGTEAFF. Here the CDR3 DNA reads TGTGCCAGCAGTTACTCCCGGGGTGGCACTGAAGCTTTCTTT.

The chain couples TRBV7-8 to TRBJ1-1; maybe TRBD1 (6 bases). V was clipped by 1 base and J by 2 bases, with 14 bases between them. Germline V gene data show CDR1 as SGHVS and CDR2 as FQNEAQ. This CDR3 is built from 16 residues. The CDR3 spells CASSLGRSGVNTEAFF. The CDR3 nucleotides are TGTGCCAGCAGCTTAGGGCGATCAGGGGTTAACACTGAAGCTTTCTTT.